These 28 T cell receptor beta chains share one sample of origin, sequenced in a study of blood T cell repertoires in COVID-19. Sequencing used immunoSEQ multiplex PCR; TCRdb keeps in-frame clones, though not all of them. The sample has fewer than 350,000 clones; around 85% are singletons. The sequencing input was peripheral blood. These receptors originate from a woman in her fifties or sixties with active or convalescent COVID-19.

V gene TRBV7-2 combines with J gene TRBJ2-1; D call uncertain. CDR1 SGHTA and CDR2 FQGNSA come from the germline V gene. V shed 4 bases and J shed 5 bases, with 9 bases lying between them. The CDR3 consists of 13 residues. The CDR3 reads CASSSVSHNEQFF. The CDR3 DNA sequence: TGTGCCAGCAGCTCGGTATCCCACAATGAGCAGTTCTTC. The full variable domain, its missing parts supplied by reference TRBV7-2 and TRBJ2-1, is GAGVSQSPSNKVTEKGKDVELRCDPISGHTALYWYRQSLGQGLEFLIYFQGNSAPDKSGLPSDRFSAERTGGSVSTLTIQRTQQEDSAVYLCASSSVSHNEQFFGPGTRLTVL.

This clone has a count of ten or more. This chain links TRBV5-1 with TRBJ1-5; 7 bases are a match to TRBD1. Losses at the gene ends were 4 bases for V and 4 bases for J; bases not matched to a gene: 8. This CDR3 is 15 amino acids long. Germline V gene lookup returns CDR1 SGHRS and CDR2 YFSETQ. CDR3 sequence reads: CASSPVAGGNQPQHF. CDR3 in DNA: TGCGCCAGCAGCCCCGTGGCAGGGGGGAATCAGCCCCAGCATTTT.

This sequence joins TRBV19 and TRBJ2-1, with 11 bases that match TRBD2. Looked up from germline, CDR1 is LNHDA and CDR2 is SQIVND (reference sequence). After removal of 3 bases from V and 2 bases from J, the junction contained 3 bases not matched to a gene. The CDR3 runs 16 residues. The CDR3 sequence is CASSIRGLAAYNEQFF. The CDR3 DNA sequence: TGTGCCAGTAGTATTAGGGGACTAGCGGCCTACAATGAGCAGTTCTTC.

The V call is TRBV4-1, the J call TRBJ1-4, with a weak D call TRBD1 (6 bases). This CDR3 is 16 amino acids long. Deletions cut 3 bases from V and 4 bases from J, with 15 bases between. Germline CDR1 and CDR2: MGHRA and YSYEKL. This CDR3 is CASSHYKDSRNEKLFF. The DNA for the CDR3 is TGCGCCAGCAGCCATTACAAGGACAGCCGTAATGAAAAACTGTTTTTT.

The chain recombines TRBV19 with TRBJ1-5, with 9 bases that match TRBD1. The CDR3 totals 14 residues. The germline V gene encodes CDR1 LNHDA and CDR2 SQIVND (reference sequence). The J segment lost 7 bases and the V segment lost 6 bases, leaving 7 bases of the junction unmatched. The CDR3 loop reads CASRRTGVEQPQHF. In DNA, the CDR3 is TGTGCCAGTAGGAGGACAGGGGTTGAGCAGCCCCAGCATTTT.

This clone was observed a few times. V and J are TRBV5-4 and TRBJ2-1, with 8 bases aligning to TRBD1. The germline CDR1 and CDR2 sequences are SGHNT and YYREEE (reference sequence). The CDR3 totals 16 residues. The trim removed 0 bases at V and 7 bases at J, leaving 9 bases unmatched. CDR3 nucleotides: TGTGCCAGCAGCTTGGGGGATCAGGGGGCATGGAATGAGCAGTTCTTC. Its protein product is CASSLGDQGAWNEQFF. Using reference TRBV5-4 and TRBJ2-1 for the parts outside the CDR3, the full variable domain is ETGVTQSPTHLIKTRGQQVTLRCSSQSGHNTVSWYQQALGQGPQFIFQYYREEENGRGNFPPRFSGLQFPNYSSELNVNALELDDSALYLCASSLGDQGAWNEQFFGPGTRLTVL.

This chain links TRBV30 with TRBJ1-6; D unresolved. V gave up 4 bases and J gave up 3 bases, with 13 bases separating them. CDR3 length: 15 amino acids. CDR1 and CDR2 from the germline V gene are GTSNPN and SVGIG (reference sequence). CDR3 loop: CAWMIGVNYNSPLHF. The CDR3, as DNA: TGTGCCTGGATGATAGGAGTAAACTATAATTCACCCCTCCACTTT.

This chain uses TRBV7-8 with TRBJ2-3; TRBD1 aligns across 10 bases. Germline V lookup: CDR1 SGHVS, CDR2 FQNEAQ. The trim removed 3 bases at V and 6 bases at J, leaving 6 bases unmatched. The CDR3 consists of 15 residues. This chain's CDR3 is CASSFRTGGKDTQYF. CDR3 DNA: TGTGCCAGCAGCTTTCGGACAGGGGGGAAGGATACGCAGTATTTT.

The V gene is TRBV13, the J gene TRBJ1-2; 8 positions agree with TRBD1. Per germline, CDR1 PRHDT and CDR2 FYEKMQ (reference sequence). Trimming cost V 3 bases and J 5 bases; bases outside gene matches: 14. There are 17 residues in the CDR3. CDR3 DNA: TGTGCCAGCAGCTTCTCAGGGGGCCGAATAAGTTCGTATGGCTACACCTTC. Translation: CASSFSGGRISSYGYTF.

This clone was seen a single time. The V and J genes are TRBV19 and TRBJ2-1; 15 positions agree with TRBD2. The V and J ends lost 4 bases and 4 bases, in that order; junction bases with no gene match: 8. Per germline, CDR1 LNHDA and CDR2 SQIVND (reference sequence). This CDR3 spans 18 amino acids. CDR3 sequence: CASSTGLAGGPPYNEQFF. Written as DNA, the CDR3 is TGTGCCAGTAGTACGGGACTAGCGGGAGGACCCCCTTACAATGAGCAGTTCTTC.

The rearrangement links TRBV14 to TRBJ1-2; TRBD1 matches at 7 bases. Unmatched junction bases numbered 5, after V lost 3 bases and J lost 4 bases. This CDR3 has 14 residues. Germline assignment: CDR1 SGHDN and CDR2 FVKESK. The chain's CDR3 is CASSQGGQLYGYTF. The DNA for the CDR3 is TGTGCCAGCAGCCAGGGGGGACAGCTCTATGGCTACACCTTC.

The V and J genes are TRBV5-4 and TRBJ1-6; D unresolved. The CDR3 is 16 residues long. The germline V and J ends were trimmed by 1 base and 7 bases, with 15 bases remaining between them. Germline values: CDR1 SGHNT, CDR2 YYREEE (reference sequence). The CDR3 protein is CASSLSPQNQNSPLHF. The CDR3 bases are TGTGCCAGCAGCTTGTCGCCACAGAACCAGAATTCACCCCTCCACTTT.

This clone occurred a few times. The chain links TRBV3-1 (or the pseudogene TRBV3-2) to TRBJ1-1; a weak D match, TRBD1 (6 bases). V was clipped by 2 bases and J by 0 bases, with 13 bases between them. This CDR3 spans 16 amino acids. Germline lookup yields CDR1 LGHDT and CDR2 YNNKEL (reference sequence). DNA of the CDR3: TGTGCCAGCAGCCAAAGGGGGACCGGTTTGAACACTGAAGCTTTCTTT. The encoded protein is CASSQRGTGLNTEAFF.

This chain joins TRBV18 and TRBJ2-3, with D perhaps matching TRBD1 (6 bases). Trimming left V 6 bases short and J 3 bases short, with 16 bases between. The CDR3 runs to 15 residues. Looked up from germline, CDR1 is KGHSH and CDR2 is LQKENI. The CDR3, as DNA: TGTGCCAGCTCCCGTCTACAGGGTGGGACAGATACGCAGTATTTT. Translating it yields CASSRLQGGTDTQYF.

The chain couples TRBV9 to TRBJ2-2; 7 bases line up with TRBD1. The CDR3 runs 14 residues. Trimming at V came to 4 bases and at J to 2 bases, leaving 2 bases not matched to a gene. Germline V gene lookup returns CDR1 SGDLS and CDR2 YYNGEE. The DNA of the CDR3 is TGTGCCAGCAGCCGGGACAGCAACACCGGGGAGCTGTTTTTT. Translating gives CASSRDSNTGELFF.

This chain joins TRBV6-5 and TRBJ1-1; a possible D gene is TRBD1 (5 bases). The CDR3 runs to 14 residues. V was clipped by 2 bases and J by 1 base, with 8 bases between them. Germline V lookup: CDR1 MNHEY, CDR2 SVGAGI. In nucleotides, the CDR3 is TGTGCCAGCAGTTACGGGGCCCCGAACACTGAAGCTTTCTTT. Amino acids: CASSYGAPNTEAFF.

CDR3 residues: CSVTGVGLDQPQHF. The CDR3 DNA follows: TGCAGCGTTACAGGGGTGGGATTAGACCAGCCCCAGCATTTT. The rearrangement links TRBV29-1 to TRBJ1-5; 7 positions agree with TRBD1. CDR3 length: 14 residues. Unmatched junction bases numbered 11, after V lost 5 bases and J lost 7 bases. Looked up from germline, CDR1 is SQVTM and CDR2 is ANQGSEA.

This clone was counted many times. The V call is TRBV7-9, the J call TRBJ1-6, with D unclear. V lost 5 bases and J 13 bases, leaving 15 bases between the germline ends. CDR3 length equals 13 residues. Germline V CDR1 and CDR2: SEHNR, FQNEAQ (reference sequence). CDR3 residues: CASSQFGKTPLHF. Here the CDR3 DNA reads TGTGCCAGCAGCCAATTTGGCAAAACCCCCCTCCACTTT.

This chain joins TRBV5-1 and TRBJ2-1, with TRBD2 identical over 8 bases. CDR3 length equals 16 residues. V lost 1 base, J lost 10 bases, and 13 bases stayed unmatched. Looked up from germline, CDR1 is SGHRS and CDR2 is YFSETQ. The CDR3 here is CASSLLASGSRSEQFF. In DNA, the CDR3 is TGCGCCAGCAGCTTGTTGGCCAGCGGGAGTAGATCGGAGCAGTTCTTC.

The chain uses TRBV19 and TRBJ2-7, with 10 positions matching TRBD2. This CDR3 comprises 16 residues. The V segment lost 4 bases and the J segment 0 bases; nucleotides outside the gene matches: 6. CDR1 is LNHDA and CDR2 is SQIVND in the germline V gene (reference sequence). CDR3 DNA sequence: TGTGCCAGTAGTACAGAGACTAGCGGGCCCTCCTACGAGCAGTACTTC. Encoded protein: CASSTETSGPSYEQYF.

Of note for this clone: The DNA is omitted, as the CDR3 cannot be located on it reliably, and the CDR3 follows TCRdb's listing. The genes are TRBV21-1 and TRBJ2-3; TRBD2 reflects the table's D call only, with no check against the DNA. TRBV21-1 is flagged as a pseudogene. The CDR3 extends over 18 residues, inclusive of both ends. This chain's CDR3 is CASSKAKVARGSTDTQYF.

This clone was seen just once. The genes are TRBV4-1 and TRBJ1-3, with D hard to call. Trimming took off 0 bases at V and 2 bases at J, with 17 bases between the two ends. The CDR3 totals 18 residues. Germline V lookup: CDR1 MGHRA, CDR2 YSYEKL. The CDR3: CASSQDLGGYPTGNTIYF. The CDR3 DNA sequence: TGCGCCAGCAGCCAAGATCTTGGAGGGTACCCTACTGGAAACACCATATATTTT.

This chain links TRBV3-1 (or the pseudogene TRBV3-2) with TRBJ2-7, with 7 bases fitting TRBD1. CDR1 is LGHDT, CDR2 YNNKEL, per germline (reference sequence). CDR3 length: 14 residues. The trim removed 5 bases at V and 2 bases at J, leaving 6 bases unmatched. The CDR3 protein is CASSKKQGPYEQYF. In nucleotides, the CDR3 is TGTGCCAGCAGCAAAAAACAGGGGCCCTACGAGCAGTACTTC.

CDR3 residues: CASSRFSGSSTDTQYF. Here the CDR3 DNA reads TGTGCCAGTAGTCGCTTTAGCGGGAGCTCAACAGATACGCAGTATTTT. The chain links TRBV19 to TRBJ2-3, with 9 bases aligning to TRBD2. The CDR3 covers 16 residues. Losses at the gene ends were 5 bases for V and 3 bases for J; bases not matched to a gene: 9. Germline V gene data show CDR1 as LNHDA and CDR2 as SQIVND (reference sequence).

The gene calls are TRBV11-3 and TRBJ2-6, with D perhaps matching TRBD1 (6 bases). The CDR3 has 19 residues. Germline V lookup: CDR1 SGHNT, CDR2 YENEEA. Trimming cost V 9 bases and J 0 bases, with 24 bases left between them. In DNA form, the CDR3 reads TGTGCCAGTAGGCTTATGAAGAGTAAGGGGGACTCTGGGGCCAACGTCCTGACTTTC. This codes for CASRLMKSKGDSGANVLTF.

The J gene is TRBJ2-2, the V gene TRBV5-1; 12 nucleotides match TRBD2. The CDR3 consists of 15 residues. CDR1 and CDR2 from the germline V gene are SGHRS and YFSETQ. J was trimmed by 4 bases and V by 7 bases; bases with no gene match: 5. CDR3 protein: CASRTSGTITGELFF. CDR3 bases: TGCGCCAGCCGGACTAGCGGGACTATCACCGGGGAGCTGTTTTTT.

The rearrangement uses TRBV6-5 and TRBJ2-7, with D perhaps TRBD2 (6 bases). Deletions cut 3 bases from V and 5 bases from J, with 14 bases between. This CDR3 is 14 amino acids long. Looked up from germline, CDR1 is MNHEY and CDR2 is SVGAGI. CDR3 sequence reads: CASSYGGSYNEQYF. The CDR3 region has the DNA TGTGCCAGCAGTTATGGGGGGAGCTATAACGAGCAGTACTTC.

The J gene is TRBJ2-4, the V gene TRBV19, with 8 bases aligning to TRBD2. The junction had 6 bases not matched to a gene; V was cut back by 5 bases and J by 6 bases. The CDR3 contains 14 residues. CDR1 is LNHDA and CDR2 is SQIVND in the germline V gene (reference sequence). Written as DNA, the CDR3 is TGTGCCAGTAGTCAGAGCGGGAGCGGAAACATTCAGTACTTC. Its translation: CASSQSGSGNIQYF.